The present entry profiles one T cell receptor beta chain with its context. The antigen is undetermined. These data come from a study of cytomegalovirus exposure and HLA in healthy donors. Study conclusions and caveats: Later analysis identified several of the most significant clusters that appeared linked to common viral pathogens. Other equally common chains were less clonally expanded than HLA-associated TCR beta chains, a later analysis showed.

Germline V lookup: CDR1 SEHNR, CDR2 FQNEAQ (reference sequence). The CDR3 covers 14 residues. The V and J ends lost 5 bases and 7 bases, in that order; junction bases with no gene match: 3. The PCR ran on 60 Vbeta and 13 Jbeta primers. Profiling relied on immunoSEQ multiplex PCR, and the TCRdb table lists in-frame clones only, not all of them. The sample has about 130,000 clones, approximately 87% seen once. This TCR was sampled from a man between 18 and 29 years old in good health and CMV-seropositive. The sample was PBMCs. The gene calls are TRBV7-9 and TRBJ1-4; TRBD1 matches at 11 bases. CDR3 nucleotides: TGTGCCAGCAGCCGGGACAGGGGGGGTGAAAAACTGTTTTTT. Its protein product is CASSRDRGGEKLFF.